Here is one T cell receptor beta chain with its context. An end of the junction differs from the germline gene, which may be a read error. This entry is derived from a study of patients and donors after allogeneic stem cell transplantation. TCRdb fed the RT-PCR reads into MiXCR, producing one record per CDR3 protein. The sample has about 960,000 distinct CDR3 sequences, about 20% seen once. Germline-derived CDR1 and CDR2 are DFQATT and SNEGSKA (reference sequence). The CDR3 has 14 amino acids. The chain joins TRBV20-1 to TRBJ2-7, with TRBD1 as a possible D gene (5 bases). Sequencing input: blood, either unsorted or a sorted T cell fraction (not recorded which). The clonotype originates from a human donor who was either an allogeneic HSCT recipient or a stem cell or donor lymphocyte infusion donor (not recorded which). It is not recorded whose cells these are; they may come from a transplant donor. In nucleotides, the CDR3 is TGCAGTGCTGGAGACCCTGACAGTCCCTACGAGCAGTACTTC. Amino acids: CSAGDPDSPYEQYF.